This T cell receptor beta chain derives from a study of cytomegalovirus exposure and HLA in healthy donors. Study-wide background: Sequencing of about 179 million T cells in an earlier analysis found around 110 million unique TCR beta sequences.

Deletions cut 6 bases from V and 8 bases from J, with 16 bases between. This CDR3 has 13 residues. Germline CDR1 is MNHNS and CDR2 is SASEGT. Primers: 60 Vbeta forward and 13 Jbeta reverse. The method was immunoSEQ multiplex PCR; TCRdb's version includes in-frame clones alone and lacks a portion of them. The sample includes approximately 160,000 clones, approximately 81% of them seen just once. This TCR derives from a man aged 50 or older in good health and CMV-seropositive. The chain uses TRBV6-1 and TRBJ1-1, with D unclear. Source material: PBMCs. CDR3 protein: CASSEQALREAFF. CDR3 sequence (DNA): TGTGCCAGCAGCGAGCAGGCTCTTCGGGAAGCTTTCTTT.